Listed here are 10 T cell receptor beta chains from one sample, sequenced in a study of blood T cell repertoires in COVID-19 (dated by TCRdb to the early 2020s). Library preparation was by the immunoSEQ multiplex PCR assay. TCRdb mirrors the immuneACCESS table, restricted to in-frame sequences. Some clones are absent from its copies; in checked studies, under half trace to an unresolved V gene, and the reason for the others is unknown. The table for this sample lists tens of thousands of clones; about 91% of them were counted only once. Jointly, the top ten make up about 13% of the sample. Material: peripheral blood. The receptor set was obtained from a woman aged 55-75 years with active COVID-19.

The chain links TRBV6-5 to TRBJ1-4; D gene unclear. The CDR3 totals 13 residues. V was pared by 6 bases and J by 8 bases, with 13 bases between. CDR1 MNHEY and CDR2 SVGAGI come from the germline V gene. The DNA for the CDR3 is TGTGCCAGCAGCTCCGGGGTTGCGGAAAAACTGTTTTTT. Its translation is CASSSGVAEKLFF.

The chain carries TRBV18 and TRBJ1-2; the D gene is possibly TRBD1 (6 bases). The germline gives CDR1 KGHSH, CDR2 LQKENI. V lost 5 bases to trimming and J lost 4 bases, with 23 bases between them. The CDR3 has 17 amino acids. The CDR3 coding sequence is TGTGCCAGCTCAACAGCGGAGAAAAACAGGGATCTCTATGGCTACACCTTC. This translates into CASSTAEKNRDLYGYTF.

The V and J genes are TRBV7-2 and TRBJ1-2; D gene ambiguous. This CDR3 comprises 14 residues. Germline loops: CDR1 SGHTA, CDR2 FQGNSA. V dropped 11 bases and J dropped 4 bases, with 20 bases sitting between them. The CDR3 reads CARYTGSLSYGYTF. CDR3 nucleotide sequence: TGTGCCCGCTATACGGGATCTCTCAGCTATGGCTACACCTTC. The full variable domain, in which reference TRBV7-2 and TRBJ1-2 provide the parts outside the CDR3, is GAGVSQSPSNKVTEKGKDVELRCDPISGHTALYWYRQSLGQGLEFLIYFQGNSAPDKSGLPSDRFSAERTGGSVSTLTIQRTQQEDSAVYLCARYTGSLSYGYTFGSGTRLTVV.

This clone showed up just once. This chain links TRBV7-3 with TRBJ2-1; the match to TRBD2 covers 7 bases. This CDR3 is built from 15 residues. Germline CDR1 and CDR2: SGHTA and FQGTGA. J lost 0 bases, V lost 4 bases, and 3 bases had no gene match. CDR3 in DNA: TGTGCCAGCAGCTCACTAGCGAGCTCCTACAATGAGCAGTTCTTC. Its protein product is CASSSLASSYNEQFF.

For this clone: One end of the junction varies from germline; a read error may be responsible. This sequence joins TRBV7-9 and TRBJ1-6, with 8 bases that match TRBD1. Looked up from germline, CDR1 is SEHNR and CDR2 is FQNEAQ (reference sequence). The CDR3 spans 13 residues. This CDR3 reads CASSPMGVGQVSF. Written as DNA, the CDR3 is TGTGCCAGCAGCCCGATGGGGGTGGGACAGGTCTCGTTT.

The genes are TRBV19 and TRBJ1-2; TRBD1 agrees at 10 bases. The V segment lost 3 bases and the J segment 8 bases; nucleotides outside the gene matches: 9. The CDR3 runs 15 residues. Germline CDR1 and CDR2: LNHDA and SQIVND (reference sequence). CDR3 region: CASSIRTGGRRGYTF. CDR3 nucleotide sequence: TGTGCCAGTAGTATTCGGACAGGGGGAAGGAGAGGCTACACCTTC.

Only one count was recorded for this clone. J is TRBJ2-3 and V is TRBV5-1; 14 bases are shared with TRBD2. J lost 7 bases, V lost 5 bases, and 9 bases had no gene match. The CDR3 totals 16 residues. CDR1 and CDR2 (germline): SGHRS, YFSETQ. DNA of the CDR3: TGCGCCAGCAGTCCCTCGACTAGCGGGGGGGCAAATACGCAGTATTTT. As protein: CASSPSTSGGANTQYF.

For the CDR3, the DNA is TGTGCCAGCAGTCCCGGAGTAGCGGGTGGCTACACCTTC. Residues: CASSPGVAGGYTF. The genes are TRBV5-6 and TRBJ1-2; D remains ambiguous. V shed 5 bases and J shed 7 bases, with 15 bases lying between them. Germline-derived CDR1 and CDR2 are SGHDT and YYEEEE. The CDR3 consists of 13 residues.

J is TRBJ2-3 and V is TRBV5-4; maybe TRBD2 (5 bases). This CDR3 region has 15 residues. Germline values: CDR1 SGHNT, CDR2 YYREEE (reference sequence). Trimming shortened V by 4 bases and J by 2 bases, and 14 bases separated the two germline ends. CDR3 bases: TGTGCCAGCAGCCCTGGAGGCAGAGCCACAGATACGCAGTATTTT. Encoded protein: CASSPGGRATDTQYF.

CDR3 DNA sequence: TGTGCCAGCAGTCAACAGGGGGGGGTCTATGGCTACACCTTC. Residues: CASSQQGGVYGYTF. V is TRBV13 and J is TRBJ1-2; 8 positions agree with TRBD1. After removal of 6 bases from V and 4 bases from J, the junction contained 7 bases not matched to a gene. The germline gives CDR1 PRHDT, CDR2 FYEKMQ (reference sequence). This CDR3 comprises 14 residues.